This paragraph covers one TCR beta chain sequence. Antigen specificity is unknown. The data stem from a study of CD8+ T cells in alopecia areata. Overall study findings and caveats: Clarity of TCR sharing across patients fell short of that in mice, possibly HLA-related. There were also resident alphabeta T cells of normal skin sequenced in scalp samples. Higher clonality was seen in lesional scalp than in normal scalp, especially in alopecia totalis/universalis.

The sorting of PBMCs gave CD4+ and CD8+ T cells. Sequencing used cDNA as its template, made by extracting RNA and reverse transcribing it. Profiling relied on immunoSEQ multiplex PCR, and the TCRdb table lists in-frame clones only, not all of them. The sample records 150,000 to 200,000 clones, 55% being singletons. The TCR was taken from a human donor in good health. The source material was CD4+ T cells sorted from blood.

CDR3 in DNA: TGTGCCAGCAGCAAACAGGCCAGCTCCTACAATGAGCAGTTCTTC. Residues: CASSKQASSYNEQFF. J is TRBJ2-1 and V is TRBV11-3; the D gene is possibly TRBD1 (5 bases). This CDR3 spans 15 amino acids. Germline assignment: CDR1 SGHNT and CDR2 YENEEA. V was trimmed by 5 bases and J by 0 bases, leaving 11 bases between them.